This T cell receptor (beta chain) originates from a study of blood T cell repertoires in COVID-19 (dated by TCRdb to 2020 to 2021). General notes on the study: Samples from collaborators originated in the United States, Italy and Spain and spanned both the acute and convalescent phases of COVID-19. Sample metadata almost always included a de-identified subject ID, COVID-19 status, age in years and sex. Subjects who had been exposed to COVID-19, were actively infected with it, or had recovered from it provided the deeply sampled blood TCRbeta repertoires that made up the dataset. The prospective study material was composed of cDNA or gDNA derived from T cells, B-cell-depleted T cells, or PBMCs. The repertoires were released in a freely available public database meant as a resource for research on the immune response to SARS-CoV-2. Where available, HLA class I and class II types were taken from metadata supplied by the sample provider and were not determined by assay-based typing. The samples were drawn from the first 160 participants of the ongoing ImmuneRACE study and from some 1,300 subjects provided by 6 global collaborators.

TCRbeta CDR3 regions were amplified from genomic DNA using the immunoSEQ Assay, a bias-controlled multiplex PCR. From the authors' description of their analysis: Within the assay, amplification of reference gene primers was used to estimate how many nucleated cells each sample contained. To quantify the absolute abundance of each unique TCRbeta CDR3 rearrangement, sequence reads were collapsed and filtered. For each sample, productive Simpson clonality was calculated as the square root of Simpson's diversity index over productive rearrangements. Imported from immuneACCESS, the table was reduced by TCRdb to in-frame sequences with V and J called. These copies leave out some clones; in studies compared against another copy, an unresolved V gene accounts for under half, and the cause of the remainder is not known. V and J calls and clone size are as listed in that table; D and trimming were resolved from the DNA. This sample holds over 100,000 clones; 86% were observed only once. The leading ten clones occupy roughly 4% of the sample.

Turning to this clone: No cognate antigen has been identified for it. Nothing much larger sits one base from this clone, and base qualities are not available.

The investigation overall reported the following: The quantity of clinical and demographic metadata differed by source and by participant and was supplied without curation.

The collaborating institutions used their own protocols to collect whole blood in K2EDTA tubes. For TCRbeta analysis, collaborators shipped samples as frozen whole blood, isolated PBMCs, or DNA extracted from either of those sample types. Trimmed from V: 0 bases; trimmed from J: 6 bases; junction bases lacking a gene match: 6. CDR1 and CDR2 are read off the germline V gene as SGDLS and YYNGEE. The CDR3 starts with the cysteine, ends with the phenylalanine, and has 15 residues. The entry retains the CDR3 DNA only, 45 bases that are in frame from base 1. The chain is made from TRBV9 and TRBJ1-5; 7 bases in between match TRBD1. The sequencing input was peripheral blood. The TCR was taken from a man between 40 and 49 years old with acute or convalescent COVID-19. CDR3 sequence: CASSVDGTVIQPQHF. The sequenced DNA is TGTGCCAGCAGCGTAGATGGGACAGTTATTCAGCCCCAGCATTTT.